This T cell receptor (beta chain) was identified in a study of immune evolution from preneoplasia to lung adenocarcinoma. Whole-study findings and limits: Later-stage lesions seemingly showed higher T cell density and diversity than normal lung. T cell clonality was higher in KRAS-mutant than EGFR-mutant or wild-type nodules.

The table came from immunoSEQ multiplex PCR; TCRdb's copy has only in-frame clones and leaves some out. The sample includes 3,000 to 4,000 clones, about 82% of them seen just once. CDR3 length equals 13 residues. Germline CDR1 SGHVS, CDR2 FQNEAQ. V was cut by 4 bases and J by 3 bases, with 9 bases left in between. This clone was picked up a small number of times. Its specificity is not known. V gene TRBV7-8 combines with J gene TRBJ1-1, with D hard to call. The specimen was FFPE invasive lung adenocarcinoma tissue. The clonotype comes from a person aged 50-59 years with lung adenocarcinoma. The DNA for the CDR3 is TGTGCCAGCAGCTCCCTCTTGGACACTGAAGCTTTCTTT. Translating it yields CASSSLLDTEAFF. The whole variable domain, filled in from reference TRBV7-8 and TRBJ1-1, reads GAGVSQSPRYKVAKRGQDVALRCDPISGHVSLFWYQQALGQGPEFLTYFQNEAQLDKSGLPSDRFFAERPEGSVSTLKIQRTQQEDSAVYLCASSSLLDTEAFFGQGTRLTVV.